This T cell receptor beta chain was retrieved from a study of blood T cell repertoires in COVID-19. Study summary: PBMCs, B-cell-depleted T cells, or T cells were the source of the cDNA or gDNA that made up the material.

TCRdb's table, derived via immunoSEQ multiplex PCR, lists solely in-frame clones and lacks some. The data contain about 170,000 clones, almost 85% of them singletons. V was pared by 7 bases and J by 1 base, with 4 bases of the junction left unmatched. Germline CDR1 and CDR2: SGHTA and FQGNSA. This CDR3 contains 14 residues. In Seattle, patients joined the study during active infection and were tracked longitudinally. The sequence was collected from a woman aged 80 or older with COVID-19, enrolled during active disease. What was sequenced was peripheral blood. The chain links TRBV7-2 to TRBJ2-5, with TRBD2 identical over 9 bases. The DNA of the CDR3 is TGTGCCAGCAATATAGCGGGGGCCCAAGAGACCCAGTACTTC. This gives the protein CASNIAGAQETQYF.